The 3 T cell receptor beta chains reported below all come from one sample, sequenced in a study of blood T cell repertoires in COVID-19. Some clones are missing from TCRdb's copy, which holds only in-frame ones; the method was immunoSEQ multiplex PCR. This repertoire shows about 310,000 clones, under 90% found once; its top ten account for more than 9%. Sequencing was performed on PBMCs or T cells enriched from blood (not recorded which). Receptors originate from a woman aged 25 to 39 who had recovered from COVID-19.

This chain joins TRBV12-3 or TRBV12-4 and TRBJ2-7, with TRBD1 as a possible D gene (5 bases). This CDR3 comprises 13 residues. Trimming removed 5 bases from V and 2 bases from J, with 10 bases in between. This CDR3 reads CASSPDSTYEQYF. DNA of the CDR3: TGTGCCAGCAGTCCCGACAGCACCTACGAGCAGTACTTC.

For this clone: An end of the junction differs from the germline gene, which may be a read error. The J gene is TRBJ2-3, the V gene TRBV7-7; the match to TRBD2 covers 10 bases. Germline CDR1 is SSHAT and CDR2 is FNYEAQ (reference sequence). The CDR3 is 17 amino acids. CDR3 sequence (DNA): TGTGCTAGCAGCGCACTAGCGGGGCCGGAACCCACAGATACGCAGTATTTT. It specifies CASSALAGPEPTDTQYF. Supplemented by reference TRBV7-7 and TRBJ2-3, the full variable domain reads GAGVSQSPRYKVTKRGQDVTLRCDPISSHATLYWYQQALGQGPEFLTYFNYEAQPDKSGLPSDRFSAERPEGSISTLTIQRTEQRDSAMYRCASSALAGPEPTDTQYFGPGTRLTVL.

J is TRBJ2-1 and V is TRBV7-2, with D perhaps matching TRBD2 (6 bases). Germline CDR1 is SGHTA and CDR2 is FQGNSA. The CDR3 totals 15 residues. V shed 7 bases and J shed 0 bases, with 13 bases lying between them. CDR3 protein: CASTLAGGSYNEQFF. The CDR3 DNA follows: TGTGCCAGCACATTAGCCGGGGGCTCCTACAATGAGCAGTTCTTC.